Shown below are 16 T cell receptor beta chains from a single sample sequenced in a study of T-cell reconstitution after alpha-beta-depleted transplantation in children. Molecular barcoding with unique molecular identifiers was used for the TCRbeta library. TCRdb passed the PCR reads through MiXCR, listing each CDR3 protein once. The sample lists 450,000 to 600,000 distinct CDR3 sequences, 18% occurring once. The sequences come from PBMCs from the stem cell graft donor, collected from the stem cell graft. These receptors were taken from a human donor who donated a stem cell graft to a child with acute lymphoblastic leukemia.

The chain uses TRBV4-1 and TRBJ2-7; 9 nucleotides line up with TRBD2. CDR1 and CDR2 from the germline V gene are MGHRA and YSYEKL. The CDR3 contains 17 residues. The V and J ends lost 3 bases and 2 bases, in that order; junction bases with no gene match: 11. The CDR3 nucleotides are TGCGCCAGCAGCCATCAAGGACTAGCGAGGTCCACCTACGAGCAGTACTTC. Translation gives CASSHQGLARSTYEQYF.

The chain employs TRBV7-8 and TRBJ2-1, with 9 bases aligning to TRBD1. CDR3 size: 19 residues. Germline CDR1 and CDR2: SGHVS and FQNEAQ. V gave up 5 bases and J gave up 0 bases; unmatched junction bases: 14. Here the CDR3 DNA reads TGTGCCAGCAGCCCCAGGACAGGGGCGTTTTTCAGCTCCTACAATGAGCAGTTCTTC. Its protein product is CASSPRTGAFFSSYNEQFF. The entire variable domain, with the rest obtained from reference TRBV7-8 and TRBJ2-1, is as follows: GAGVSQSPRYKVAKRGQDVALRCDPISGHVSLFWYQQALGQGPEFLTYFQNEAQLDKSGLPSDRFFAERPEGSVSTLKIQRTQQEDSAVYLCASSPRTGAFFSSYNEQFFGPGTRLTVL.

This clonotype has just a few counts. The chain carries TRBV20-1 and TRBJ2-5; D gene uncertain. The CDR3 is 12 residues long. The V end was cut by 3 bases, the J end by 4 bases, with 9 bases between. The germline CDR1 and CDR2 sequences are DFQATT and SNEGSKA (reference sequence). CDR3 nucleotides: TGCAGTGCTAGTCCGAGACCAGAGACCCAGTACTTC. This encodes CSASPRPETQYF.

This clonotype turned up a few times. The V call is TRBV20-1, the J call TRBJ2-7; D may match TRBD1 or TRBD2 (5 bases each). The V gene's germline CDR1 is DFQATT and CDR2 SNEGSKA (reference sequence). The V end was cut by 5 bases, the J end by 0 bases, with 14 bases between. CDR3 size: 14 residues. For the CDR3, the DNA is TGCAGTGCTCCCCACTGGGGGACCTCCTACGAGCAGTACTTC. Amino acids: CSAPHWGTSYEQYF.

In this sample, this clonotype turned up a few times. The V and J genes are TRBV7-9 and TRBJ2-1; 13 bases align to TRBD2. CDR3 length: 15 amino acids. V was pared by 7 bases and J by 8 bases, with 8 bases of the junction left unmatched. From germline, CDR1 is SEHNR and CDR2 FQNEAQ (reference sequence). CDR3 sequence reads: CASTIGLAGVDEQFF. CDR3 DNA sequence: TGTGCCAGCACCATTGGACTAGCGGGAGTGGATGAGCAGTTCTTC. Full variable domain (rest looked up from reference TRBV7-9 and TRBJ2-1): DTGVSQNPRHKITKRGQNVTFRCDPISEHNRLYWYRQTLGQGPEFLTYFQNEAQLEKSRLLSDRFSAERPKGSFSTLEIQRTEQGDSAMYLCASTIGLAGVDEQFFGPGTRLTVL.

This clonotype has just a few counts. The CDR3 here is CASRWTGEDGYTF. DNA for the CDR3: TGCGCCAGCAGGTGGACAGGGGAAGATGGCTACACCTTC. The genes are TRBV5-1 and TRBJ1-2, with 9 bases matching TRBD1. V dropped 5 bases and J dropped 6; count of bases not matched to a gene: 5. Germline values: CDR1 SGHRS, CDR2 YFSETQ. This CDR3 has 13 residues. The full variable domain, rest sourced from reference TRBV5-1 and TRBJ1-2, is KAGVTQTPRYLIKTRGQQVTLSCSPISGHRSVSWYQQTPGQGLQFLFEYFSETQRNKGNFPGRFSGRQFSNSRSEMNVSTLELGDSALYLCASRWTGEDGYTFGSGTRLTVV.

The CDR3 loop reads CASSPSGGNNEQFF. The CDR3 DNA sequence: TGTGCCAGCAGTCCCAGCGGGGGGAACAATGAGCAGTTCTTC. The chain employs TRBV27 and TRBJ2-1, with 9 nucleotides matching TRBD2. The CDR3 runs 14 residues. V shed 5 bases and J 5 bases; nucleotides not matched to a gene: 4. Germline values: CDR1 MNHEY, CDR2 SMNVEV (reference sequence).

This clonotype was counted between two and nine times. V is TRBV5-1 and J is TRBJ2-7, with TRBD1 identical over 9 bases. CDR3 length: 14 amino acids. J was trimmed by 2 bases and V by 5 bases; bases with no gene match: 5. CDR1 is SGHRS, CDR2 YFSETQ, per germline. The CDR3 coding sequence is TGCGCCAGCAGTGGGAGACAGGGGGCCTACGAGCAGTACTTC. Encoded protein: CASSGRQGAYEQYF.

In this sample, this clonotype turned up a few times. The chain recombines TRBV29-1 with TRBJ2-3, with D maybe TRBD2 (6 bases). Per germline, CDR1 SQVTM and CDR2 ANQGSEA. Between the trimmed V and J ends, which lost 3 bases and 1 base, there was a span of 8 bases. This CDR3 comprises 13 residues. The CDR3 loop reads CSVDGEGTDTQYF. The CDR3 bases are TGCAGCGTTGACGGGGAGGGCACAGATACGCAGTATTTT.

The V gene is TRBV27, the J gene TRBJ1-5; no firm D call. Germline CDR1 MNHEY, CDR2 SMNVEV (reference sequence). The CDR3 covers 15 residues. V lost 2 bases and J 1 base, leaving 9 bases between the germline ends. The CDR3 is CASSLSSLSNQPQHF. The DNA for the CDR3 is TGTGCCAGCAGTTTAAGTTCGCTGAGCAATCAGCCCCAGCATTTT.

The rearrangement uses TRBV29-1 and TRBJ2-6; D might be TRBD2 (7 bases). Trimming removed 4 bases at V and 2 bases at J, with 15 bases between. This CDR3 region has 16 residues. Germline CDR1 is SQVTM and CDR2 is ANQGSEA. The CDR3 DNA sequence: TGCAGCGTTGGGGGGGGCCAGGTAGCTGGGGCCAACGTCCTGACTTTC. It specifies CSVGGGQVAGANVLTF.

This clonotype has a handful of counts. CDR3 sequence: CSASGQGHGYTF. CDR3 coding DNA: TGCAGCGCTTCGGGACAGGGCCATGGCTACACCTTC. This sequence joins TRBV29-1 and TRBJ1-2; 9 bases are shared with TRBD1. CDR1 and CDR2 (germline): SQVTM, ANQGSEA. Trimming took 7 bases from V and 6 from J; bases not matched to a gene: 6. The CDR3 extends over 12 amino acids.

This rearrangement joins TRBV2 to TRBJ2-6, with no clear D. The CDR3 spans 13 residues. Trimming took 7 bases from V and 2 from J, leaving 6 bases between them. Germline CDR1 and CDR2: SNHLY and FYNNEI. The CDR3 here is CASTFTGANVLTF. The CDR3 DNA is TGTGCCAGCACCTTTACTGGGGCCAACGTCCTGACTTTC.

The chain couples TRBV7-8 to TRBJ2-5; weak D call: TRBD1 (6 bases). This CDR3 has 17 residues. Between the trimmed V and J ends, which lost 3 bases and 1 base, there was a span of 18 bases. Germline-derived CDR1 and CDR2 are SGHVS and FQNEAQ. CDR3 sequence reads: CASSFEGDTLIQETQYF. CDR3 nucleotide sequence: TGTGCCAGCAGCTTTGAGGGGGACACTCTAATCCAAGAGACCCAGTACTTC.

The table lists this clonotype with a few counts. The rearrangement links TRBV5-4 to TRBJ1-1; 10 bases agree with TRBD1. This CDR3 is built from 19 residues. CDR1 is SGHNT, CDR2 YYREEE, per germline (reference sequence). With 2 bases clipped from V and 6 bases from J, the junction kept 19 bases outside the gene matches. CDR3 sequence: CASSFKQGQGVLGFAEAFF. The CDR3 DNA is TGTGCCAGCAGCTTCAAGCAAGGACAGGGGGTCTTGGGGTTTGCTGAAGCTTTCTTT.

V is TRBV9 and J is TRBJ2-5, with 7 nucleotides matching TRBD2. The CDR3 has 15 residues. V dropped 3 bases and J dropped 0; count of bases not matched to a gene: 5. CDR1 and CDR2 (germline): SGDLS, YYNGEE. CDR3 sequence: CASSAGGVHQETQYF. CDR3 sequence (DNA): TGTGCCAGCAGCGCTGGGGGGGTCCACCAAGAGACCCAGTACTTC.